These 15 T cell receptor beta chains were sequenced from one sample in a study of shared clonotypes between healthy human individuals. Naive CD8 cells lacked CD45RO, underwent positive selection for CCR7 and left out terminally differentiated effector memory CD45RA+ cells. Sequencing was performed with immunoSEQ multiplex PCR; in TCRdb, only in-frame clones are kept and a portion is missing. The sample consists of fewer than 850,000 clones, around 96% of them appearing once. Sequencing was performed on naive CD8+ T cells sorted from blood. The origin of the receptors is a man younger than 40 in good health.

V is TRBV14 and J is TRBJ2-2, with 12 bases matching TRBD2. Germline V gene data show CDR1 as SGHDN and CDR2 as FVKESK. The CDR3 is 21 amino acids. J lost 0 bases, V lost 1 base, and 12 bases had no gene match. The CDR3 sequence: CASSQAEWRTSGIANTGELFF. The CDR3 nucleotides read TGTGCCAGCAGCCAAGCGGAGTGGCGGACTAGCGGGATAGCGAACACCGGGGAGCTGTTTTTT.

The V call is TRBV19, the J call TRBJ1-4; D gene ambiguous. V was cut by 7 bases and J by 3 bases, with 9 bases left in between. Per germline, CDR1 LNHDA and CDR2 SQIVND (reference sequence). The CDR3 runs 13 residues. The chain's CDR3 is CASTLQSNEKLFF. CDR3 DNA sequence: TGTGCCAGTACGTTACAGTCTAATGAAAAACTGTTTTTT.

The V gene is TRBV5-1, the J gene TRBJ1-2; D possibly corresponds to TRBD1 (5 bases). V shed 7 bases and J shed 4 bases, with 11 bases lying between them. This CDR3 is built from 12 residues. The germline V gene encodes CDR1 SGHRS and CDR2 YFSETQ. For the CDR3, the DNA is TGCGCCAGCTCTCCTGGGGGCTATGGCTACACCTTC. This gives the protein CASSPGGYGYTF.

The chain is built from TRBV7-8 and TRBJ1-5; 7 bases are a match to TRBD1. The CDR3 spans 15 residues. Unmatched junction bases numbered 9, after V lost 8 bases and J lost 2 bases. The V gene's germline CDR1 is SGHVS and CDR2 FQNEAQ. CDR3 nucleotide sequence: TGTGCCAGCGTGGGGCCAGGGGGGCGCAATCAGCCCCAGCATTTT. Its protein is CASVGPGGRNQPQHF. Looking up the rest from reference TRBV7-8 and TRBJ1-5 gives the full variable domain: GAGVSQSPRYKVAKRGQDVALRCDPISGHVSLFWYQQALGQGPEFLTYFQNEAQLDKSGLPSDRFFAERPEGSVSTLKIQRTQQEDSAVYLCASVGPGGRNQPQHFGDGTRLSIL.

About this clone itself: Other DNA variants within this sample encode the same CDR3. This chain links TRBV13 with TRBJ2-7; D not resolved. The V gene's germline CDR1 is PRHDT and CDR2 FYEKMQ (reference sequence). CDR3 length: 12 amino acids. V gave up 0 bases and J gave up 3 bases, with 3 bases separating them. For the CDR3, the DNA is TGTGCCAGCAGCTTAGGGGGCTACGAGCAGTACTTC. This codes for CASSLGGYEQYF.

V usage is TRBV9 and J usage is TRBJ1-1; 8 nucleotides align to TRBD1. Germline-derived CDR1 and CDR2 are SGDLS and YYNGEE. V lost 4 bases to trimming and J lost 5 bases; unmatched junction nucleotides: 7. The CDR3 sequence is 14 residues long. The DNA for the CDR3 is TGTGCCAGCAGCCAAAAGACAGGGGATACTGAAGCTTTCTTT. Protein sequence: CASSQKTGDTEAFF.

This clone was observed a single time. The chain combines TRBV2 with TRBJ2-7, with D maybe TRBD1 (6 bases). Germline CDR1 and CDR2: SNHLY and FYNNEI. The length of the CDR3 is 14 residues. V was cut by 7 bases and J by 3 bases, with 16 bases left in between. Here the CDR3 reads CASIRSDSSYEQYF. CDR3 nucleotide sequence: TGTGCCAGCATACGTTCGGACAGCAGCTACGAGCAGTACTTC.

Remarks on this clone: Other DNA sequences in this specimen translate into the identical CDR3. V is TRBV4-1 and J is TRBJ2-7; D uncertain. Trimming stripped 1 base from V and 4 bases from J, with 8 bases between. This CDR3 has 13 amino acids. CDR1 and CDR2 from the germline V gene are MGHRA and YSYEKL. The CDR3 sequence is CASSQGGLYEQYF. DNA for the CDR3: TGCGCCAGCAGCCAAGGAGGTTTGTACGAGCAGTACTTC.

The chain combines TRBV9 with TRBJ2-1, with unresolved D. Germline CDR1 SGDLS, CDR2 YYNGEE. Trimming took 0 bases from V and 3 from J, leaving 13 bases between them. This CDR3 contains 16 residues. CDR3 DNA sequence: TGTGCCAGCAGCGTAGAACGCCGGGTGGGCTACAATGAGCAGTTCTTC. Its translation is CASSVERRVGYNEQFF. The complete variable domain, with remaining parts taken from reference TRBV9 and TRBJ2-1, reads DSGVTQTPKHLITATGQRVTLRCSPRSGDLSVYWYQQSLDQGLQFLIQYYNGEERAKGNILERFSAQQFPDLHSELNLSSLELGDSALYFCASSVERRVGYNEQFFGPGTRLTVL.

The chain couples TRBV27 to TRBJ2-7; either TRBD1 or TRBD2 may supply D (5 bases each). V lost 4 bases and J 0 bases, leaving 13 bases between the germline ends. The CDR3 extends over 15 amino acids. Germline V lookup: CDR1 MNHEY, CDR2 SMNVEV (reference sequence). CDR3 nucleotide sequence: TGTGCCAGCAGTTCTCCGGGACGGAGCTCCTACGAGCAGTACTTC. Its translation: CASSSPGRSSYEQYF.

The gene calls are TRBV11-2 and TRBJ2-1, with D possibly being TRBD1 (6 bases). The V gene lost 3 bases and the J gene lost 10 bases, with 7 bases spanning the gap. The CDR3 is 11 amino acids. CDR1 and CDR2 (germline): SGHAT, FQNNGV. CDR3 coding DNA: TGTGCCAGCAGCTTCAGGGGAGAGCAGTTCTTC. Translation gives CASSFRGEQFF.

The chain joins TRBV7-6 to TRBJ2-2; D is uncertain. Trimming stripped 5 bases from V and 8 bases from J, with 9 bases between. The V gene's germline CDR1 is SGHVS and CDR2 FNYEAQ. The CDR3 loop spans 12 amino acids. CDR3 nucleotide sequence: TGTGCCAGCAGCCCCCAACCAGGGGAGCTGTTTTTT. Translation gives CASSPQPGELFF.

CDR3 coding DNA: TGTGCCAGCAGCCCTCCCGGTAGGGGACAGGGCCCCTACGAGCAGTACTTC. Residues: CASSPPGRGQGPYEQYF. V usage is TRBV9 and J usage is TRBJ2-7, with TRBD1 matching over 9 bases. This CDR3 has 17 residues. V shed 4 bases, J shed 2 bases, and the junction held 13 bases outside the gene matches. Per germline, CDR1 SGDLS and CDR2 YYNGEE.

The V gene is TRBV5-3, the J gene TRBJ2-5; no firm D call. TRBV5-3 is placed among ORFs of uncertain function. CDR3 size: 17 residues. V was pared by 0 bases and J by 5 bases, with 20 bases between. The CDR3, as DNA: TGTGCCAGAAGCTTGGTGCGCCATGTTTGTTTAACGGAGACCCAGTACTTC. Translation gives CARSLVRHVCLTETQYF.

The chain combines TRBV29-1 with TRBJ2-7; TRBD1 might be the D (6 bases). In germline, CDR1 is SQVTM, CDR2 ANQGSEA. V gave up 4 bases and J gave up 10 bases, with 14 bases separating them. This CDR3 is 11 amino acids long. The CDR3 DNA reads TGCAGCGTTGGGGGACGGGACAAACAGTACTTC. It translates to CSVGGRDKQYF.